Following are 25 T cell receptor beta chains from one sample sequenced in a study of control samples from healthy donors and cancer patients. TCRdb's table, derived via immunoSEQ multiplex PCR, lists solely in-frame clones and lacks some. The repertoire holds roughly 100,000 clones, with 92% as singletons. Sequencing used blood. Receptors originate from a woman under 30 in good health.

The gene calls are TRBV12-3 or TRBV12-4 and TRBJ1-4; the match to TRBD1 covers 7 bases. The CDR3 length is 13 residues. The J segment lost 8 bases and the V segment lost 2 bases, leaving 2 bases of the junction unmatched. CDR3 protein: CASSLYRGEKLFF. The CDR3 bases are TGTGCCAGCAGTTTATACAGGGGCGAAAAACTGTTTTTT.

The chain couples TRBV2 to TRBJ2-2, with 9 bases that match TRBD2. CDR3 length: 16 residues. Losses at the gene ends were 5 bases for V and 5 bases for J; bases not matched to a gene: 9. Germline V gene sequence: CDR1 SNHLY, CDR2 FYNNEI. The CDR3 DNA sequence: TGTGCCAGCAGTCGACTAGCGGAGGCGAGAACCGGGGAGCTGTTTTTT. Its translation: CASSRLAEARTGELFF.

The V gene is TRBV4-1, the J gene TRBJ2-1; 7 bases map to TRBD2. The CDR3 has 16 amino acids. Germline loops: CDR1 MGHRA, CDR2 YSYEKL. The J segment lost 4 bases and the V segment lost 0 bases, leaving 6 bases of the junction unmatched. The CDR3 sequence: CASSQDEGLPYNEQFF. Written as DNA, the CDR3 is TGCGCCAGCAGCCAAGATGAGGGACTACCTTACAATGAGCAGTTCTTC.

This clone was detected once. The chain uses TRBV4-1 and TRBJ2-1, with a possible D match to TRBD2 (6 bases). V lost 1 base and J 7 bases, leaving 20 bases between the germline ends. Germline CDR1 MGHRA, CDR2 YSYEKL. There are 17 residues in the CDR3. CDR3 nucleotides: TGCGCCAGCAGCCAAGTTTCCGGGACTCCCTCGTTAAATGAGCAGTTCTTC. Amino acid sequence: CASSQVSGTPSLNEQFF.

The chain carries TRBV6-5 and TRBJ2-1; maybe TRBD2 (5 bases). There are 14 residues in the CDR3. Germline values: CDR1 MNHEY, CDR2 SVGAGI. The V gene lost 4 bases and the J gene lost 8 bases, with 15 bases spanning the gap. The CDR3 bases are TGTGCCAGCAGTTTTGTAGCGCCGTCGGATGAGCAGTTCTTC. This gives the protein CASSFVAPSDEQFF.

The chain links TRBV12-5 to TRBJ1-3, with D perhaps matching TRBD1 (6 bases). Germline V gives CDR1 LGHNT, CDR2 FRNRAP. The CDR3 is made up of 15 amino acids. V was pared by 5 bases and J by 3 bases, with 14 bases between. The CDR3 protein is CASGPPQGSGNTIYF. For the CDR3, the DNA is TGTGCTAGTGGTCCCCCACAGGGAAGTGGAAACACCATATATTTT.

V and J are TRBV6-1 and TRBJ2-7; 9 nucleotides agree with TRBD2. The CDR3 length is 16 residues. Germline V gene sequence: CDR1 MNHNS, CDR2 SASEGT. After removal of 2 bases from V and 4 bases from J, the junction contained 9 bases not matched to a gene. The CDR3 loop is CASSEQHLAGLYEQYF. The CDR3 DNA reads TGTGCCAGCAGTGAACAGCACCTAGCGGGACTTTACGAGCAGTACTTC.

The V gene is TRBV30, the J gene TRBJ2-5, with TRBD2 identical over 8 bases. The CDR3 loop spans 13 amino acids. The J segment lost 2 bases and the V segment lost 2 bases, leaving 1 base of the junction unmatched. The germline V gene encodes CDR1 GTSNPN and CDR2 SVGIG (reference sequence). The CDR3 DNA is TGTGCCTGGAGTCGACTAGCGCAAGAGACCCAGTACTTC. The encoded protein is CAWSRLAQETQYF.

V is TRBV10-1 and J is TRBJ2-5, with TRBD2 identical over 11 bases. From germline, CDR1 is WNHNN and CDR2 SYGVQD (reference sequence). J lost 5 bases, V lost 5 bases, and 13 bases had no gene match. The CDR3 has 17 residues. The CDR3 DNA sequence: TGCGCCAGCAGTCCAGCGGGGCTAGCGGGAGGAGAGGAGACCCAGTACTTC. It translates to CASSPAGLAGGEETQYF.

The chain combines TRBV6-1 with TRBJ1-5, with D possibly being TRBD1 (5 bases). The CDR3 extends over 15 amino acids. The germline V gene encodes CDR1 MNHNS and CDR2 SASEGT. The V end was cut by 0 bases, the J end by 6 bases, with 12 bases between. CDR3 bases: TGTGCCAGCAGTGAAGCGGGAGGGGCCATTCAGCCCCAGCATTTT. It is translated as CASSEAGGAIQPQHF.

The rearrangement links TRBV19 to TRBJ1-5; no clear D gene. Trimming pared 6 bases from V and 0 bases from J, leaving 12 bases between. The CDR3 runs to 15 residues. The germline CDR1 and CDR2 sequences are LNHDA and SQIVND (reference sequence). CDR3 bases: TGTGCCAGTAGCTGGGCAGCTAATAGCAATCAGCCCCAGCATTTT. Amino acids: CASSWAANSNQPQHF.

The rearrangement uses TRBV4-3 and TRBJ2-6; D is uncertain. The CDR3 spans 16 residues. Trimming removed 3 bases from V and 0 bases from J, with 9 bases in between. Germline lookup yields CDR1 LGHNA and CDR2 YSLEER. The CDR3 DNA reads TGCGCCAGCAGCCATTCCTCGTCCTCTGGGGCCAACGTCCTGACTTTC. It specifies CASSHSSSSGANVLTF.

The chain employs TRBV7-9 and TRBJ2-3, with D perhaps matching TRBD1 (6 bases). V was pared by 5 bases and J by 6 bases, with 24 bases between. CDR1 is SEHNR and CDR2 is FQNEAQ in the germline V gene (reference sequence). The CDR3 extends over 17 amino acids. CDR3 nucleotides: TGTGCCAGCAGCCCCACGCACGGACAGATACAAAGGGATACGCAGTATTTT. Translation gives CASSPTHGQIQRDTQYF.

CDR3 region: CASSPPAPAYEQYF. The CDR3 bases are TGTGCCAGCTCACCACCGGCTCCGGCATACGAGCAGTACTTC. The chain joins TRBV18 to TRBJ2-7, with D unresolved. With 0 bases removed from V and 4 bases from J, the gap between germline ends came to 10 bases. The germline CDR1 and CDR2 sequences are KGHSH and LQKENI. This CDR3 comprises 14 residues. The full variable domain, rest sourced from reference TRBV18 and TRBJ2-7, is NAGVMQNPRHLVRRRGQEARLRCSPMKGHSHVYWYRQLPEEGLKFMVYLQKENIIDESGMPKERFSAEFPKEGPSILRIQQVVRGDSAAYFCASSPPAPAYEQYFGPGTRLTVT.

The J gene is TRBJ1-1, the V gene TRBV7-8; 8 nucleotides agree with TRBD1. There are 17 residues in the CDR3. The V gene end was trimmed by 5 bases and the J gene end by 0 bases; junction bases not matched to a gene: 11. CDR1 and CDR2 from the germline V gene are SGHVS and FQNEAQ. As DNA, the CDR3 is TGTGCCAGCAGCCCCCGGATCCGACAGGGGATGAACACTGAAGCTTTCTTT. Encoded protein: CASSPRIRQGMNTEAFF.

V usage is TRBV27 and J usage is TRBJ2-1; 7 bases are shared with TRBD2. Germline V gives CDR1 MNHEY, CDR2 SMNVEV (reference sequence). This CDR3 has 13 amino acids. J gave up 7 bases and V 0 bases, and 0 bases lay outside the gene matches. The CDR3 nucleotides read TGTGCCAGCAGTTTATCTAGCGGGAATGAGCAGTTCTTC. This codes for CASSLSSGNEQFF.

This clone was observed a single time. V gene TRBV9 combines with J gene TRBJ2-1, with D perhaps TRBD1 (5 bases). The CDR3 is made up of 14 amino acids. The V end was cut by 4 bases, the J end by 4 bases, with 12 bases between. Germline V gene sequence: CDR1 SGDLS, CDR2 YYNGEE. The CDR3 nucleotides are TGTGCCAGCAGCCTTCAGGGTACGTACAATGAGCAGTTCTTC. This translates into CASSLQGTYNEQFF. Based on the CDR3 plus reference TRBV9 and TRBJ2-1, the full variable domain is DSGVTQTPKHLITATGQRVTLRCSPRSGDLSVYWYQQSLDQGLQFLIQYYNGEERAKGNILERFSAQQFPDLHSELNLSSLELGDSALYFCASSLQGTYNEQFFGPGTRLTVL.

The V gene is TRBV24-1, the J gene TRBJ1-2; 9 bases agree with TRBD1. The V segment lost 3 bases and the J segment 2 bases; nucleotides outside the gene matches: 9. The CDR3 extends over 17 amino acids. CDR1 is KGHDR and CDR2 is SFDVKD in the germline V gene. The CDR3 reads CATSDPGQGETNYGYTF. DNA of the CDR3: TGTGCCACCAGTGATCCGGGACAGGGTGAAACCAACTATGGCTACACCTTC.

The V call is TRBV5-1, the J call TRBJ1-1, with a weak D call TRBD1 (5 bases). Trimming shortened V by 0 bases and J by 5 bases, and 14 bases separated the two germline ends. Per germline, CDR1 SGHRS and CDR2 YFSETQ. The length of the CDR3 is 15 residues. The CDR3 coding sequence is TGCGCCAGCAGCTTGGAGGGGCAGGGTCGTACTGAAGCTTTCTTT. Translation: CASSLEGQGRTEAFF.

This rearrangement joins TRBV7-4 to TRBJ2-5; D may be TRBD2 (6 bases). The CDR3 sequence is 15 residues long. The germline V gene encodes CDR1 SGHVT and CDR2 SQSDAQ. V was cut by 4 bases and J by 2 bases, with 14 bases left in between. The CDR3 region is CASSSLGLRQETQYF. The CDR3 nucleotides read TGTGCCAGCAGCTCGCTGGGACTCCGACAAGAGACCCAGTACTTC.

The gene calls are TRBV2 and TRBJ2-7; a weak D match, TRBD1 (6 bases). Trimming shortened V by 6 bases and J by 2 bases, and 17 bases separated the two germline ends. Germline values: CDR1 SNHLY, CDR2 FYNNEI. The CDR3 sequence is 15 residues long. The CDR3 here is CASRIDRRKTYEQYF. The CDR3 DNA is TGTGCCAGCAGAATCGACAGGCGAAAAACCTACGAGCAGTACTTC.

This chain connects TRBV23-1 to TRBJ2-5; TRBD1 matches 9 bases. TRBV23-1 is flagged as an ORF with uncertain function. The ends lost 0 bases at V and 5 bases at J; junction bases unmatched: 1. The CDR3 consists of 14 residues. CDR3 residues: CASSQSGQGETQYF. DNA of the CDR3: TGCGCCAGCAGTCAATCTGGACAGGGGGAGACCCAGTACTTC.

Here the CDR3 reads CASSQEPSGTYNEQFF. For the CDR3, the DNA is TGCGCCAGCAGCCAAGAACCCAGCGGGACCTACAATGAGCAGTTCTTC. The chain is built from TRBV4-3 and TRBJ2-1, with 7 positions matching TRBD2. Germline V lookup: CDR1 LGHNA, CDR2 YSLEER. The trim removed 0 bases at V and 2 bases at J, leaving 4 bases unmatched. The CDR3 consists of 16 residues.

CDR3 residues: CASSLAPGQVSYEQYF. CDR3 DNA sequence: TGTGCCAGCAGCTTAGCCCCGGGACAGGTCTCCTACGAGCAGTACTTC. J is TRBJ2-7 and V is TRBV7-6, with 8 bases fitting TRBD1. The CDR3 has 16 residues. V dropped 0 bases and J dropped 0; count of bases not matched to a gene: 4. Germline V gives CDR1 SGHVS, CDR2 FNYEAQ.

V is TRBV29-1 and J is TRBJ1-1; TRBD1 agrees at 7 bases. Germline V gene lookup returns CDR1 SQVTM and CDR2 ANQGSEA. This CDR3 contains 12 residues. The J segment lost 1 base and the V segment lost 6 bases, leaving 2 bases of the junction unmatched. The CDR3 sequence is CSVRQGNTEAFF. In DNA form, the CDR3 reads TGCAGCGTGAGACAGGGGAACACTGAAGCTTTCTTT.